A selection of T cell receptor beta chains follows, all from one sample in a study of blood T cell repertoires in COVID-19. TCRdb's copy holds only in-frame clones and misses some; the assay was immunoSEQ multiplex PCR. Here the sample spans about 300,000 clones, about 81% being singletons. Sequencing was performed on peripheral blood. These receptors were obtained from a human donor with COVID-19, enrolled during active disease. The donor label of this sample is uncertain. CDR3s include the opening cysteine and the closing phenylalanine or tryptophan. A D gene is named only where the DNA matches it firmly. The listing skips clone size in some rows; elsewhere it reads once, few, many or a size class.

TRBD2,NA,TRBV5-4,TRBJ2-3,TGTGCCAGCAGCTCGGGACTAGCGGGAATCACAGATACGCAGTATTTT,CASSSGLAGITDTQYF
TRBD1,once,TRBV11-2,TRBJ1-3,TGTGCCAGCAGCTCCACGACAGGGGTATATGGAAACACCATATATTTT,CASSSTTGVYGNTIYF
TRBD2,NA,TRBV9,TRBJ2-7,TGTGCCAGCAGCGTACTAGCGGGGTCTGAAAGGCAGTACTTC,CASSVLAGSERQYF
TRBD1,NA,TRBV27,TRBJ2-5,TGTGCCAGTAAAACTCAGGGGGCTGGGGAGACCCAGTACTTC,CASKTQGAGETQYF
NA,NA,TRBV18,TRBJ2-2,TGTGCCAGCTCACCAACACCGAACACCGGGGAGCTGTTTTTT,CASSPTPNTGELFF
TRBD2,NA,TRBV30,TRBJ2-5,TGTGCCTGGACCCTCGGGGGGAGAGAGACCCAGTACTTC,CAWTLGGRETQYF
TRBD1,NA,TRBV6-6,TRBJ1-1,TGTGCCAGCACCCGGGACAGTCGTTACACTGAAGCTTTCTTT,CASTRDSRYTEAFF
TRBD1,few,TRBV10-1,TRBJ1-1,TGCGCCAGCAGACCAGACAGGGGGCGCGGGTACACTGAAGCTTTCTTT,CASRPDRGRGYTEAFF
NA,NA,TRBV2,TRBJ1-1,TGTGCCAGCAGTGGGGAGGGGACCCTTTTT,CASSGEGTLF
TRBD1,NA,TRBV10-1,TRBJ1-1,TGCGCCAGCACCCAACAGGGGCCCAACACTGAAGCTTTCTTT,CASTQQGPNTEAFF
NA,NA,TRBV29-1,TRBJ1-3,TGCAGCGCTGGTCTAGGCGGTTCTGGAAACACCATATATTTT,CSAGLGGSGNTIYF
TRBD1,NA,TRBV7-3,TRBJ1-2,TGTGCCAGCAGCTTAGAGGGGGCAGACTATGGCTACACCTTC,CASSLEGADYGYTF
NA,few,TRBV2,TRBJ1-1,TGTGCCAGCAGGGCGGGGACTGAAGCTTTCTTT,CASRAGTEAFF
NA,NA,TRBV5-4,TRBJ2-1,TGTGCCAGCAGCTCCGACAGACGGGATGAGCAGTTCTTC,CASSSDRRDEQFF
TRBD1,once,TRBV28,TRBJ2-7,TGTGCCAGCAGCCGGATGGGACAGGGCGATCTCTTGGGCTACGAGCAGTACTTC,CASSRMGQGDLLGYEQYF
NA,once,TRBV2,TRBJ2-5,TGTGCCAGCGAAGGGGGTCCAGAGACCCAGTACTTC,CASEGGPETQYF
TRBD1,NA,TRBV27,TRBJ2-7,TGTGCCAGCAGTTCGTCAGGGACAGGGGGATACGAGCAGTACTTC,CASSSSGTGGYEQYF
NA,NA,TRBV18,TRBJ1-3,TGTGCCAGCTTCGGGGATCAAAACACCATATATTTT,CASFGDQNTIYF
TRBD1,once,TRBV19,TRBJ1-4,TGTGCCAGTAGTCGGGGACAGAATGAAAAACTGTTTTTT,CASSRGQNEKLFF
TRBD1,once,TRBV27,TRBJ1-6,TGTGCCAGCGCATCAAACCTCGGACAGGGCGGGTCACCCCTCCACTTT,CASASNLGQGGSPLHF
NA,NA,TRBV28,TRBJ1-1,TGTGCCAGCAGTTTCGGTCAAACGAACACTGAAGCTTTCTTT,CASSFGQTNTEAFF
TRBD1,NA,TRBV11-2,TRBJ1-1,TGTGCCAGCAGCTTAGGACAGGGGTTACCTGAAGCTTTCTTT,CASSLGQGLPEAFF
TRBD2,NA,TRBV7-9,TRBJ2-6,TGTGCCGGGGGAGCGGGGGTCACTGGGGCCAACGTCCTGACTTTC,CAGGAGVTGANVLTF
NA,NA,TRBV29-1,TRBJ1-1,TGCAGCGTTGAAGGGCGGAGGAACACTGAAGCTTTCTTT,CSVEGRRNTEAFF
NA,NA,TRBV11-3,TRBJ2-3,TGTGCCAGCAGCTCGAAAGGGGAAACAGATACGCAGTATTTT,CASSSKGETDTQYF
TRBD1,NA,TRBV6-5,TRBJ2-1,TGTGCCAGCAGAGCTGACAGGGGATCCTACAATGAGCAGTTCTTC,CASRADRGSYNEQFF
NA,NA,TRBV10-3,TRBJ1-1,TGTGCCATCAGTGAGAGGGGGGGGGTTGGCACTGAAGCTTTCTTT,CAISERGGVGTEAFF
NA,NA,TRBV4-3,TRBJ2-1,TGCGCCAGCAGCCAGGCCAGGGGATTAAATGAGCAGTTCTTC,CASSQARGLNEQFF
NA,NA,TRBV6-4,TRBJ1-1,TGTGCCAGCAGTGACACATACAACACTGAAGCTTTCTTT,CASSDTYNTEAFF
NA,NA,TRBV6-5,TRBJ1-1,TGTGCCAGCAGTCGGACAAGGCTGAACACTGAAGCTTTCTTT,CASSRTRLNTEAFF
NA,NA,TRBV19,TRBJ2-4,TGTGCCAGTAGGGCCCGGAGTCAGTTAAACATTCAGTACTTC,CASRARSQLNIQYF
TRBD2,NA,TRBV3-1/TRBV3-2,TRBJ2-7,TGTGCCAGCAGCCAAGGACTAGCGGGCCCCTACGAGCAGTACTTC,CASSQGLAGPYEQYF
NA,few,TRBV30,TRBJ1-3,TGTGCCTGGAGTGGAGGAGGAACGTCGGGAAAATATTTT,CAWSGGGTSGKYF
NA,NA,TRBV19,TRBJ2-7,TGTGCCAGTAGTATAGCCCAAGGGGCCTACGAGCAGTACTTC,CASSIAQGAYEQYF
NA,NA,TRBV11-3,TRBJ2-2,TGTGCCAGCAGCTTAGGTGTTAACGGGGAGCTGTTTTTT,CASSLGVNGELFF
TRBD1,NA,TRBV11-3,TRBJ2-5,TGTGCCAGCAGCCGCAGGACAGGGGAGCAAGAGACCCAGTACTTC,CASSRRTGEQETQYF
TRBD1,few,TRBV7-2,TRBJ2-3,TGTGCCAGCAGCCCCGACAGGGGATTCACAGATACGCAGTATTTT,CASSPDRGFTDTQYF
NA,once,TRBV30,TRBJ2-7,TGTGCCTGGAGTGTTCGGGGTCTCGCGGACCCAGACTTC,CAWSVRGLADPDF
NA,NA,TRBV19,TRBJ2-6,TGTGCCAGTACCCCCCAGGACTCTGGGGCCAACGTCCTGACTTTC,CASTPQDSGANVLTF
TRBD2,NA,TRBV18,TRBJ2-5,TGTGCCAGCTCACCCCGGGGGGGAGAGACCCAGTACTTC,CASSPRGGETQYF
TRBD1,few,TRBV7-8,TRBJ1-6,TGTGCCAGCAGCTTAGACAGGGGGCGAACCCTCCACTTT,CASSLDRGRTLHF